This T cell receptor (beta chain) appears in the sequencing data of a study of T cells in Graves' hyperthyroidism and ophthalmopathy. This clonotype came up once. Those patients with uncontrolled infection, other autoimmune disease, pregnancy or lactation were excluded. There were TCR beta CDR3 regions amplified from RNA transcripts. HTBI primers were employed in a first-round RT-PCR of the TCR CDR3. TCRdb reprocessed the multiplex PCR reads with MiXCR, giving one entry per CDR3 protein. The repertoire has approximately 600,000 distinct CDR3 sequences, roughly 16% of them found once; the top ten carry less than 4.5%. Material for sequencing was blood. This receptor was taken from a woman between 25 and 40 years old with Graves' hyperthyroidism.

The CDR3: CASSATWGDTQYF. CDR3 nucleotides: TGTGCCAGCAGCGCCACGTGGGGAGATACGCAGTATTTT. The genes are TRBV9 and TRBJ2-3; unclear D gene. The V gene lost 3 bases and the J gene lost 5 bases, with 10 bases spanning the gap. The CDR3 runs to 13 residues. In germline, CDR1 is SGDLS, CDR2 YYNGEE.